This TCR beta chain was retrieved from a study of blood T cell repertoires in COVID-19. The data were produced by immunoSEQ multiplex PCR, yet TCRdb's version contains in-frame clones alone and is incomplete. The sample consists of some 50,000 clones, approximately 84% of them appearing once. V lost 4 bases and J lost 2; bases outside the gene matches: 1. The CDR3 is 14 amino acids. Germline-derived CDR1 and CDR2 are MDHEN and SYDVKM. The specimen sequenced was peripheral blood. This TCR came from a man aged 45-65 years with active COVID-19. The chain links TRBV28 to TRBJ2-3; 9 nucleotides line up with TRBD1. CDR3 nucleotide sequence: TGTGCCAGCAGTTGGACAGGGGCCACAGATACGCAGTATTTT. This gives the protein CASSWTGATDTQYF.